This T cell receptor (beta chain) came from a study of T cell repertoires in cytomegalovirus infection. Between the trimmed V and J ends, which lost 1 base and 1 base, there was a span of 5 bases. There are 14 residues in the CDR3. TCRdb reprocessed the reads with MiXCR, giving one entry per CDR3 protein. The sample includes under 300,000 distinct CDR3 sequences, approximately 13% of them seen just once. This clonotype was seen at least ten times. V is TRBV12-3 or TRBV12-4 and J is TRBJ1-5; D uncertain. The clonotype was recovered from a human donor in good health (CMV status not recorded). Some clones in this sample may be carry-over from other donors' samples. The sequencing input was PBMCs. In nucleotides, the CDR3 is TGTGCCAGCAGTTTAGGGCAGAGCAATCAGCCCCAGCATTTT. It encodes CASSLGQSNQPQHF.